A few counts support the clone carrying this T cell receptor beta chain. The sample is drawn from a study of regulatory T cells in long-lasting Graves disease. The germline V and J ends were trimmed by 5 bases and 6 bases, with 11 bases remaining between them. Per the germline V gene, CDR1 is SGHAT and CDR2 is FQNNGV. CDR3 size: 13 residues. Stated time point: newly diagnosed GD, antithyroid drugs for less than 3 months. The authors made the TCR library using RNA they extracted from PBMCs. TCR beta libraries were built with iRepertoire HTBI primers and Arm-PCR of CDR3 regions. TCRdb re-called the multiplex PCR reads through MiXCR, storing one row per CDR3 protein. The sample includes 680,000 or so distinct CDR3 sequences, approximately 15% seen only once; the top ten take roughly 18%. These same records also appear under a second study, on T cells in Graves' hyperthyroidism and ophthalmopathy.

This clonotype was sampled from a woman in her 30s with Graves disease. This chain joins TRBV11-2 and TRBJ2-1, with D possibly TRBD2 on 6 matching bases. The material sequenced was peripheral blood mononuclear cells (PBMCs), taken at new diagnosis, from a patient treated with antithyroid drugs. CDR3 DNA: TGTGCCAGCAGCCGACTAGAGACCAATGAGCAGTTCTTC. Translated, it gives CASSRLETNEQFF. The whole variable domain, remainder taken from reference TRBV11-2 and TRBJ2-1, is EAGVAQSPRYKIIEKRQSVAFWCNPISGHATLYWYQQILGQGPKLLIQFQNNGVVDDSQLPKDRFSAERLKGVDSTLKIQPAKLEDSAVYLCASSRLETNEQFFGPGTRLTVL.